The 9 T cell receptor beta chains given below trace back to one sample, sequenced in a study of T cells after somatic rescue of genetic block. TCRdb keeps only in-frame clones here, not all; method: immunoSEQ multiplex PCR. This table has some 15,000 clones, just over 70% appearing once. Sequencing used peripheral blood mononuclear cells (PBMCs). These receptors were taken from a boy younger than 18.

The gene calls are TRBV28 and TRBJ1-1; 8 positions match TRBD1. The CDR3 loop spans 13 amino acids. The germline gives CDR1 MDHEN, CDR2 SYDVKM. The V segment lost 6 bases and the J segment 3 bases; nucleotides outside the gene matches: 3. CDR3 protein: CASRSTGDTEAFF. CDR3 DNA sequence: TGTGCCAGCAGGTCGACAGGGGACACTGAAGCTTTCTTT.

J is TRBJ2-2 and V is TRBV27, with 8 bases fitting TRBD1. Germline-derived CDR1 and CDR2 are MNHEY and SMNVEV (reference sequence). This CDR3 contains 13 residues. After removal of 6 bases from V and 9 bases from J, the junction contained 6 bases not matched to a gene. The CDR3 sequence is CASRPQGARELFF. As DNA, the CDR3 is TGTGCCAGCAGACCCCAGGGGGCCCGGGAGCTGTTTTTT.

The CDR3 coding sequence is TGTGCCAGCAGCTTGATACTAGCGGGAAGCACAGATACGCAGTATTTT. This gives the protein CASSLILAGSTDTQYF. The chain joins TRBV7-9 to TRBJ2-3; 10 positions match TRBD2. The CDR3 is 16 amino acids. The V and J ends lost 3 bases and 0 bases, in that order; junction bases with no gene match: 3. Per germline, CDR1 SEHNR and CDR2 FQNEAQ (reference sequence).

The V gene is TRBV5-1, the J gene TRBJ1-2; 7 bases are a match to TRBD1. The V gene end was trimmed by 5 bases and the J gene end by 7 bases; junction bases not matched to a gene: 14. The CDR3 is 15 residues long. Per germline, CDR1 SGHRS and CDR2 YFSETQ. The CDR3 region is CASRFLSDREGGYTF. The CDR3 nucleotides are TGCGCCAGCAGATTCCTCTCTGACAGGGAGGGTGGCTACACCTTC. The full variable domain, its missing parts supplied by reference TRBV5-1 and TRBJ1-2, is KAGVTQTPRYLIKTRGQQVTLSCSPISGHRSVSWYQQTPGQGLQFLFEYFSETQRNKGNFPGRFSGRQFSNSRSEMNVSTLELGDSALYLCASRFLSDREGGYTFGSGTRLTVV.

The chain has TRBV27 and TRBJ2-1; D is perhaps TRBD2 (6 bases). The germline V and J ends were trimmed by 0 bases and 2 bases, with 11 bases remaining between them. The CDR3 sequence is 16 residues long. Germline CDR1 and CDR2: MNHEY and SMNVEV (reference sequence). CDR3 sequence reads: CASSLSGTVAYNEQFF. CDR3 in DNA: TGTGCCAGCAGTTTATCCGGGACTGTAGCCTACAATGAGCAGTTCTTC.

The chain employs TRBV28 and TRBJ2-7, with D perhaps TRBD2 (6 bases). This CDR3 comprises 14 residues. The V gene lost 4 bases and the J gene lost 4 bases, with 14 bases spanning the gap. Germline V gene data show CDR1 as MDHEN and CDR2 as SYDVKM. In nucleotides, the CDR3 is TGTGCCAGCAGTTATGGAGGGCAGGAGTACGAGCAGTACTTC. Translation: CASSYGGQEYEQYF.

This chain connects TRBV2 to TRBJ2-2, with 8 bases matching TRBD2. Germline loops: CDR1 SNHLY, CDR2 FYNNEI. This CDR3 spans 16 amino acids. V shed 6 bases, J shed 3 bases, and the junction held 9 bases outside the gene matches. This CDR3 reads CASSPLAGRDTGELFF. In nucleotides, the CDR3 is TGTGCCAGCAGCCCTTTAGCGGGACGCGACACCGGGGAGCTGTTTTTT.

This clone was seen only a few times. The chain uses TRBV29-1 and TRBJ2-2; the match to TRBD1 covers 9 bases. The length of the CDR3 is 15 residues. CDR1 and CDR2 from the germline V gene are SQVTM and ANQGSEA. J was trimmed by 4 bases and V by 4 bases; bases with no gene match: 7. As DNA, the CDR3 is TGCAGCGTTGGGGGGGACAGGGTTGGCACCGGGGAGCTGTTTTTT. Its translation: CSVGGDRVGTGELFF.

The rearrangement uses TRBV5-4 and TRBJ2-5; TRBD2 matches 8 bases. The germline CDR1 and CDR2 sequences are SGHNT and YYREEE (reference sequence). The V and J ends lost 2 bases and 1 base, in that order; junction bases with no gene match: 1. The CDR3 is 14 amino acids. CDR3 region: CASSFGGAQETQYF. The CDR3, as DNA: TGTGCCAGCAGCTTCGGGGGGGCCCAAGAGACCCAGTACTTC.